These 26 T cell receptor beta chains originate from one sample sequenced in a study of beta chain features in type 1 diabetes. Study-wide findings and caveats: In all four CD4+ subsets, TCRB CDR3 length was significantly, moderately reduced in type 1 diabetes.

No antigen has been assigned to these receptors. Investigators reverse transcribed all isolated RNA, so they sequenced expressed TCRB transcripts. Assay used: immunoSEQ multiplex PCR; TCRdb lists only in-frame clones, some missing. The sample records around 160,000 clones, around 63% being singletons. Sequenced input: naive CD4+ T cells from blood. All receptors derive from a young man with type 1 diabetes.

V and J are TRBV30 and TRBJ1-1, with D perhaps matching TRBD1 (5 bases). The germline V gene has CDR1 GTSNPN and CDR2 SVGIG (reference sequence). Trimming took off 7 bases at V and 0 bases at J, with 12 bases between the two ends. The CDR3 runs to 13 residues. CDR3 in DNA: TGTGCCTCGAAAGAAGGGGTGAACACTGAAGCTTTCTTT. Amino acids: CASKEGVNTEAFF.

The chain joins TRBV25-1 to TRBJ1-2; D call uncertain. Germline V CDR1 and CDR2: MGHDK, SYGVNS. This CDR3 is built from 12 residues. V was trimmed by 3 bases and J by 8 bases, leaving 10 bases between them. Here the CDR3 DNA reads TGTGCCAGCAGTGACACTGCGGGAGGCTACACCTTC. Residues: CASSDTAGGYTF.

In this sample, this clone turned up a few times. This chain joins TRBV19 and TRBJ2-2; the D gene could be TRBD1 or TRBD2 (6 bases each). Trimming cost V 8 bases and J 1 base, with 14 bases left between them. The CDR3 is 15 residues long. The germline V gene has CDR1 LNHDA and CDR2 SQIVND (reference sequence). The CDR3 DNA reads as TGTGCCAGTTCCCCGGGGGCTTGGAACACCGGGGAGCTGTTTTTT. Residues: CASSPGAWNTGELFF.

In its sample, this clone was seen once. The rearrangement links TRBV28 to TRBJ2-7; TRBD2 is a possible D gene (6 bases). CDR3 length: 14 amino acids. CDR1 and CDR2 from the germline V gene are MDHEN and SYDVKM. Trimming stripped 4 bases from V and 8 bases from J, with 18 bases between. Written as DNA, the CDR3 is TGTGCCAGCAGTTCCTTTACGGCCCGGGAGCAGCAGTACTTC. Its protein is CASSSFTAREQQYF.

The chain links TRBV4-3 to TRBJ2-5; D perhaps matches TRBD1 (7 bases). Germline V CDR1 and CDR2: LGHNA, YSLEER. Trimming removed 0 bases from V and 2 bases from J, with 13 bases in between. The CDR3 totals 16 residues. The CDR3 DNA reads as TGCGCCAGCAGCCAAGATCGCGGGACAGATCAAGAGACCCAGTACTTC. Its translation: CASSQDRGTDQETQYF.

V is TRBV30 and J is TRBJ2-6; D is ambiguous. The CDR3 covers 12 residues. Trimming stripped 4 bases from V and 4 bases from J, with 5 bases between. Germline V gene sequence: CDR1 GTSNPN, CDR2 SVGIG (reference sequence). CDR3 DNA sequence: TGTGCCTGGACGGAGGGGGCCAACGTCCTGACTTTC. Amino acid sequence: CAWTEGANVLTF.

This sequence joins TRBV4-3 and TRBJ2-7, with TRBD1 matching 9 bases. Germline V gene lookup returns CDR1 LGHNA and CDR2 YSLEER. The CDR3 loop spans 15 amino acids. The V and J ends lost 3 bases and 1 base, in that order; junction bases with no gene match: 4. This chain's CDR3 is CASSQSDRGSYEQYF. DNA of the CDR3: TGCGCCAGCAGCCAGTCGGACAGGGGATCCTACGAGCAGTACTTC.

The V and J genes are TRBV7-2 and TRBJ2-2; the D is unclear. Per the germline V gene, CDR1 is SGHTA and CDR2 is FQGNSA. There are 15 residues in the CDR3. Trimming shortened V by 0 bases and J by 5 bases, and 10 bases separated the two germline ends. CDR3 residues: CASSLARTGTGELFF. CDR3 sequence (DNA): TGTGCCAGCAGCTTAGCGAGGACGGGTACCGGGGAGCTGTTTTTT.

The V call is TRBV7-9, the J call TRBJ2-2, with D unresolved. The germline V gene encodes CDR1 SEHNR and CDR2 FQNEAQ (reference sequence). This CDR3 has 13 residues. The V and J ends lost 3 bases and 2 bases respectively, with 4 bases between them. The CDR3 reads CASSLFNTGELFF. The CDR3 nucleotides are TGTGCCAGCAGCTTGTTTAACACCGGGGAGCTGTTTTTT.

V usage is TRBV30 and J usage is TRBJ2-3, with D perhaps TRBD2 (6 bases). CDR3 size: 12 residues. V was clipped by 3 bases and J by 12 bases, with 16 bases between them. Germline CDR1 GTSNPN, CDR2 SVGIG (reference sequence). CDR3 residues: CAWSPDRGLQYF. Here the CDR3 DNA reads TGTGCCTGGAGCCCCGACCGGGGACTCCAGTATTTT.

The chain combines TRBV4-2 with TRBJ1-2, with D hard to call. Per germline, CDR1 LGHNA and CDR2 YNFKEQ. The germline V and J ends were trimmed by 1 base and 4 bases, with 4 bases remaining between them. The CDR3 totals 12 residues. As DNA, the CDR3 is TGTGCCAGCAGCCAAGGTCCCTATGGCTACACCTTC. This sequence encodes CASSQGPYGYTF.

This clone has only a few counts. The V and J genes are TRBV30 and TRBJ2-2; maybe TRBD1 (5 bases). Germline CDR1 and CDR2: GTSNPN and SVGIG (reference sequence). There are 13 residues in the CDR3. Trimming took off 3 bases at V and 4 bases at J, with 9 bases between the two ends. The CDR3 region is CAWRTASTGELFF. The CDR3 bases are TGTGCCTGGAGGACAGCGAGCACCGGGGAGCTGTTTTTT.

The genes are TRBV9 and TRBJ2-1; 10 bases are shared with TRBD2. J lost 7 bases, V lost 0 bases, and 4 bases had no gene match. The CDR3 has 15 residues. Germline CDR1 and CDR2: SGDLS and YYNGEE. The DNA for the CDR3 is TGTGCCAGCAGCGTAGCGCCTAGCGGGGGTAATGAGCAGTTCTTC. Protein: CASSVAPSGGNEQFF.

The chain uses TRBV29-1 and TRBJ2-3, with D possibly being TRBD2 (5 bases). The CDR3 runs to 13 residues. Germline-derived CDR1 and CDR2 are SQVTM and ANQGSEA. With 8 bases removed from V and 7 bases from J, the gap between germline ends came to 19 bases. Written as DNA, the CDR3 is TGCAGCATAACCGAACGTGTCGGGAATACGCAGTATTTT. Amino acids: CSITERVGNTQYF.

This clone came up a few times. V gene TRBV21-1 combines with J gene TRBJ2-3; TRBD1 was called by the table and not checked on the DNA. TRBV21-1 is shown as a pseudogene. The CDR3 contains 16 residues. The CDR3 DNA reads TGTGCCAGCAGCAGACCGGGTACAGGGGGCACAGATACGCAGTATTTT. As protein: CASSRPGTGGTDTQYF.

The rearrangement links TRBV14 to TRBJ1-6; no clear D. V lost 1 base to trimming and J lost 7 bases, with 14 bases between them. The CDR3 covers 16 residues. The germline gives CDR1 SGHDN, CDR2 FVKESK. DNA of the CDR3: TGTGCCAGCAGCCAAGTAGGTGGACTGAACAATTCACCCCTCCACTTT. It specifies CASSQVGGLNNSPLHF.

The chain recombines TRBV29-1 with TRBJ2-7, with 8 bases fitting TRBD1. The germline CDR1 and CDR2 sequences are SQVTM and ANQGSEA. The V segment lost 0 bases and the J segment 10 bases; nucleotides outside the gene matches: 5. The CDR3 contains 12 residues. CDR3 coding DNA: TGCAGCGTTGAAGACAGGGGGCGAGAACAGTACTTC. Translation gives CSVEDRGREQYF.

The gene calls are TRBV7-9 and TRBJ2-7, with D uncertain. The CDR3 length is 12 residues. Trimming shortened V by 5 bases and J by 3 bases, and 8 bases separated the two germline ends. Looked up from germline, CDR1 is SEHNR and CDR2 is FQNEAQ (reference sequence). Written as DNA, the CDR3 is TGTGCCAGCAGCACGACGGACTACGAGCAGTACTTC. Translation: CASSTTDYEQYF.

The chain carries TRBV30 and TRBJ1-1; D might be TRBD1 (5 bases). CDR3 length: 14 amino acids. The germline V gene encodes CDR1 GTSNPN and CDR2 SVGIG (reference sequence). The V end lost 0 bases, the J end lost 4 bases, and 12 bases lay between the germline ends. The CDR3, as DNA: TGTGCCTGGAGTGTACTTAGGCAGGGCACTGAAGCTTTCTTT. The encoded protein is CAWSVLRQGTEAFF.

This clone was counted a few times. V usage is TRBV29-1 and J usage is TRBJ1-4; D is uncertain. Looked up from germline, CDR1 is SQVTM and CDR2 is ANQGSEA. This CDR3 is built from 11 residues. The V and J ends lost 7 bases and 4 bases respectively, with 7 bases between them. The CDR3 DNA sequence: TGCAGCGGATACAATAATGAAAAACTGTTTTTT. Translated: CSGYNNEKLFF. The full variable domain, rest sourced from reference TRBV29-1 and TRBJ1-4, is SAVISQKPSRDICQRGTSLTIQCQVDSQVTMMFWYRQQPGQSLTLIATANQGSEATYESGFVIDKFPISRPNLTFSTLTVSNMSPEDSSIYLCSGYNNEKLFFGSGTQLSVL.

The chain couples TRBV15 to TRBJ2-5, with 9 bases matching TRBD2. CDR1 LNHNV and CDR2 YYDKDF come from the germline V gene (reference sequence). J gave up 1 base and V 0 bases, and 6 bases lay outside the gene matches. The CDR3 is made up of 17 amino acids. CDR3 bases: TGTGCCACCAGCAGAGATGGGCTAGCGGGGACCCAAGAGACCCAGTACTTC. This codes for CATSRDGLAGTQETQYF.

This clone turned up a few times. The chain employs TRBV28 and TRBJ1-4; D is unclear. The V end lost 3 bases, the J end lost 7 bases, and 6 bases lay between the germline ends. This CDR3 has 12 residues. Germline assignment: CDR1 MDHEN and CDR2 SYDVKM. The CDR3 DNA reads as TGTGCCAGCAGTTTCTTGGGTGAAAAACTGTTTTTT. It encodes CASSFLGEKLFF.

V usage is TRBV15 and J usage is TRBJ2-3; 8 bases map to TRBD1. CDR3 length: 16 amino acids. V dropped 1 base and J dropped 4; count of bases not matched to a gene: 7. The germline V gene has CDR1 LNHNV and CDR2 YYDKDF (reference sequence). As DNA, the CDR3 is TGTGCCACCAGCAGAGCCAGGGGGCTCGATTCAGATACGCAGTATTTT. It specifies CATSRARGLDSDTQYF.

This clone was seen only a few times. The chain is built from TRBV7-2 and TRBJ1-2; D not certain. The CDR3 consists of 13 residues. CDR1 is SGHTA and CDR2 is FQGNSA in the germline V gene. The ends were cut back, 2 bases at V and 7 bases at J, with 11 bases in the middle. In DNA form, the CDR3 reads TGTGCCAGCAGCTTACCGCTCGCCTTTGGCTACACCTTC. This encodes CASSLPLAFGYTF.

V gene TRBV7-2 combines with J gene TRBJ2-1; the match to TRBD2 covers 8 bases. The CDR3 sequence is 13 residues long. The germline V gene encodes CDR1 SGHTA and CDR2 FQGNSA. J was trimmed by 8 bases and V by 5 bases; bases with no gene match: 5. Here the CDR3 DNA reads TGTGCCAGCAGCCCCCGGGGGGGTGATGAGCAGTTCTTC. It codes for CASSPRGGDEQFF.

V is TRBV7-2 and J is TRBJ2-7; no reliable D call. CDR3 size: 13 residues. The V end lost 5 bases, the J end lost 3 bases, and 11 bases lay between the germline ends. The germline V gene encodes CDR1 SGHTA and CDR2 FQGNSA. The CDR3 reads CASSKGPDYEQYF. CDR3 bases: TGTGCCAGCAGCAAAGGGCCGGACTACGAGCAGTACTTC.